A selection of T cell receptor beta chains follows, all from one sample in a study of T cells in Graves' hyperthyroidism and ophthalmopathy. TCRdb reanalysed the multiplex PCR reads using MiXCR and keeps one entry per CDR3 protein. The table lists approximately 600,000 distinct CDR3 sequences, 20% to 25% of them singletons. The specimen sequenced was blood. Receptors were obtained from a man aged 25-40 years with Graves' ophthalmopathy. Each CDR3 is given with its conserved first and last residue. Fields, in order: D gene, J gene, clone size, V gene, CDR3 DNA, CDR3 protein. D genes are given only for firm matches. Size values are once, few and many counts, or a class for expanded clones, and some rows have none.

D: NA
J: TRBJ1-2
size: NA
V: TRBV29-1
DNA: TGCAGCGTTGAAGAATCGCCGGGCGGCCTTACGGACGGCTACACCTTC
CDR3: CSVEESPGGLTDGYTF

D: TRBD2
J: TRBJ2-1
size: few
V: TRBV5-4
DNA: TGTGCCAGCAGCTTGATCACTAGCGGGAACTATGAGCAGTTCTTC
CDR3: CASSLITSGNYEQFF

D: TRBD2
J: TRBJ2-7
size: few
V: TRBV20-1
DNA: TGCAGTGCTAGAGATCGCCTAGCGGGGAGGGTATACGAGCAGTACTTC
CDR3: CSARDRLAGRVYEQYF

D: NA
J: TRBJ2-7
size: few
V: TRBV6-5
DNA: TGTGCCAGCAGTTACTATGGCGGGGAGCCCTACGAGCAGTACTTC
CDR3: CASSYYGGEPYEQYF

D: TRBD1
J: TRBJ1-4
size: few
V: TRBV7-9
DNA: TGTGCCAGCAGCGCGACCGGGACAGGGAATGAAAAACTGTTTTTT
CDR3: CASSATGTGNEKLFF

D: TRBD1
J: TRBJ1-5
size: many
V: TRBV30
DNA: TGTGCCTGGAGAGGGACAGGGAACAATCAGCCCCAGCATTTT
CDR3: CAWRGTGNNQPQHF

D: NA
J: TRBJ2-7
size: few
V: TRBV19
DNA: TGTGCCAGTATTCCCGACGCGGGGAAATTAACCTACGAGCAGTACTTC
CDR3: CASIPDAGKLTYEQYF

D: NA
J: TRBJ1-3
size: many
V: TRBV11-3
DNA: TGTGCCAGCAGCTTGGATCGGAACTCTGGAAACACCATATATTTT
CDR3: CASSLDRNSGNTIYF

D: NA
J: TRBJ1-5
size: NA
V: TRBV19
DNA: TGTGCCAGTAGTATAGGGGGGAGCCTGGGGTCAAGTGGCAATCAGCCCCAGCATTTT
CDR3: CASSIGGSLGSSGNQPQHF

D: NA
J: TRBJ2-5
size: NA
V: TRBV29-1
DNA: TGCAGCGTTGCCCGGCGGCTCCAAGAGACCCAGTACTTC
CDR3: CSVARRLQETQYF

D: TRBD2
J: TRBJ2-5
size: many
V: TRBV2
DNA: TGTGCCAGCAACGTGGGACTAGCGGTGGAGACCCAGTACTTC
CDR3: CASNVGLAVETQYF

D: TRBD1
J: TRBJ2-1
size: many
V: TRBV12-3/TRBV12-4
DNA: TGTGCCAGCAGTTCAAGCATCAGGGGGCTCGACAATGAGCAGTTCTTC
CDR3: CASSSSIRGLDNEQFF

D: TRBD2
J: TRBJ2-7
size: NA
V: TRBV11-2
DNA: TGTGCCAGCAGCTTAGCTAGCGGGAGCGGATACGAGCAGTACTTC
CDR3: CASSLASGSGYEQYF

D: TRBD1
J: TRBJ2-7
size: NA
V: TRBV20-1
DNA: TGCAGTGCTACCCCCGGGACAGGGAGGATAAGAGTGCAGTACTTC
CDR3: CSATPGTGRIRVQYF

D: NA
J: TRBJ1-1
size: many
V: TRBV6-1
DNA: TGTGCCAGCCACGGCGGGGGCGACACTGAAGCTTTCTTT
CDR3: CASHGGGDTEAFF

D: TRBD1
J: TRBJ1-2
size: NA
V: TRBV29-1
DNA: TGCAGCGTCGCGAACAGGGGGGACTATGGCTACACCTTC
CDR3: CSVANRGDYGYTF

D: NA
J: TRBJ2-3
size: few
V: TRBV5-1
DNA: TGCGCCAGCAGCTTGGACGGACAGCCAACAGATACGCAGTATTTT
CDR3: CASSLDGQPTDTQYF

D: NA
J: TRBJ2-1
size: NA
V: TRBV20-1
DNA: TGCAGTTTCAGGGGGGGCTACAATGAGCAGTTCTTC
CDR3: CSFRGGYNEQFF

D: TRBD2
J: TRBJ2-7
size: NA
V: TRBV16
DNA: TGTGCCAGCAGCCAACTGACTAGCATCGTCGCCTACGAGCAGTACTTC
CDR3: CASSQLTSIVAYEQYF

D: NA
J: TRBJ2-1
size: NA
V: TRBV20-1
DNA: TGCGGTGTAAGAGAAGGAGCCGATGAGCAGTTCTTC
CDR3: CGVREGADEQFF

D: NA
J: TRBJ1-3
size: few
V: TRBV7-2
DNA: TGTGCCAGCAGCACTCCCGGGACGGCCGGAAACACCATATATTTT
CDR3: CASSTPGTAGNTIYF

D: TRBD1
J: TRBJ2-1
size: NA
V: TRBV5-4
DNA: TGTGCCAGCAGCACGACAGGGGTAGGGTACAATGAGCAGTTCTTC
CDR3: CASSTTGVGYNEQFF

D: TRBD2
J: TRBJ2-1
size: NA
V: TRBV9
DNA: TGTGCCAGCAGCAAAGATAGCGGGAGGGCCGTCTACAATGAGCAGTTCTTC
CDR3: CASSKDSGRAVYNEQFF

D: NA
J: TRBJ2-7
size: many
V: TRBV20-1
DNA: TGCAGTGCTCCTCTCCGGATGGGCTACGAGCAGTACTTC
CDR3: CSAPLRMGYEQYF

D: NA
J: TRBJ2-3
size: many
V: TRBV15
DNA: TGTGCCACCAGCAGAGATGGCAGCGAAACAGATACGCAGTATTTT
CDR3: CATSRDGSETDTQYF

D: NA
J: TRBJ2-3
size: NA
V: TRBV27
DNA: TGTGCCAGCAGTTATCAAAGGGGGAAGGGAGATACGCAGTATTTT
CDR3: CASSYQRGKGDTQYF

D: NA
J: TRBJ2-3
size: NA
V: TRBV7-8
DNA: TGTGCCAGCAGCTTGCTTCTTTCCACAGATACGCAGTATTTT
CDR3: CASSLLLSTDTQYF

D: NA
J: TRBJ1-2
size: NA
V: TRBV7-9
DNA: TGTGCCAGCAGCTTAGGGCCAGCATCGAGGAATGGCTACACCTTC
CDR3: CASSLGPASRNGYTF

D: TRBD1
J: TRBJ1-1
size: many
V: TRBV28
DNA: TGTGCCAGCAGTTCCCTGGGACAGGGTGGGAGGAACACTGAAGCTTTCTTT
CDR3: CASSSLGQGGRNTEAFF

D: TRBD2
J: TRBJ2-3
size: NA
V: TRBV6-2/TRBV6-3
DNA: TGTGCCAGCAGTTACTCGAGGTGGGCTAGCGGGAGTGCCAAAGATACGCAGTATTTT
CDR3: CASSYSRWASGSAKDTQYF

D: TRBD2
J: TRBJ2-1
size: many
V: TRBV5-1
DNA: TGCGCCAGCAGCCCGACTAGCGGGAGTCGCTCCTACAATGAGCAGTTCTTC
CDR3: CASSPTSGSRSYNEQFF

D: NA
J: TRBJ1-5
size: NA
V: TRBV10-3
DNA: TGTACCATCAGTGGGAGCCTCTTTGGCATGCAGCCCCAGCATTTT
CDR3: CTISGSLFGMQPQHF

D: NA
J: TRBJ2-5
size: many
V: TRBV12-3/TRBV12-4
DNA: TGTGCCAGCAGTTTAGCCTCCAGGGTAGAAGAGACCCAGTACTTC
CDR3: CASSLASRVEETQYF

D: NA
J: TRBJ2-2
size: NA
V: TRBV2
DNA: TGTGCCAGCAGTGAACTACAAAAACCCGGGGAGCTGTTTTTT
CDR3: CASSELQKPGELFF

D: TRBD2
J: TRBJ2-7
size: few
V: TRBV7-9
DNA: TGTGCCAGCAGCACTAGCGGGGCCTACGAGCAGTACTTC
CDR3: CASSTSGAYEQYF

D: NA
J: TRBJ2-7
size: NA
V: TRBV28
DNA: TGTGCCAGCAGTTCCAGGGGCCACGAGCAGTACTTC
CDR3: CASSSRGHEQYF

D: TRBD2
J: TRBJ2-1
size: many
V: TRBV11-3
DNA: TGTGCCAGCAGCTTATCGACGCTAGCGGGCACCGATGAGCAGTTCTTC
CDR3: CASSLSTLAGTDEQFF

D: NA
J: TRBJ2-7
size: many
V: TRBV20-1
DNA: TGCAGTGCCGAGGTCTCGCGGGGTGGAAGGTACGAGCAGTACTTC
CDR3: CSAEVSRGGRYEQYF

D: NA
J: TRBJ1-2
size: NA
V: TRBV4-3
DNA: TGCGCCAGCAGCCAAGATGAGCAGACCCTGGTCTATGGCTACACCTTC
CDR3: CASSQDEQTLVYGYTF

D: TRBD2
J: TRBJ2-1
size: NA
V: TRBV7-9
DNA: TGTGCCAGCAGCTCTCGGACTAGCGGGAGGCTCTATGAGCAGTTCTTC
CDR3: CASSSRTSGRLYEQFF

D: TRBD2
J: TRBJ2-7
size: few
V: TRBV29-1
DNA: TGCAGCGTTGTAACCAGCGGGAGAACCTACGAGCAGTACTTC
CDR3: CSVVTSGRTYEQYF

D: NA
J: TRBJ2-7
size: many
V: TRBV6-1
DNA: TGTGCCAGCAGTGTATTCAGGGGTGACCTGGACGAGCAGTACTTC
CDR3: CASSVFRGDLDEQYF

D: NA
J: TRBJ1-3
size: few
V: TRBV9
DNA: TGTGCCAGCAGCGGCGGCAGTACTGGAAACACCATATATTTT
CDR3: CASSGGSTGNTIYF

D: NA
J: TRBJ1-2
size: NA
V: TRBV19
DNA: TGTGCCAGTAGATTCGACTTTCTGACATATGGCTACACCTTC
CDR3: CASRFDFLTYGYTF

D: NA
J: TRBJ1-4
size: few
V: TRBV9
DNA: TGTGCCAGCAGCCCACAACAGGGAGGTAATGAAAAACTGTTTTTT
CDR3: CASSPQQGGNEKLFF

D: TRBD2
J: TRBJ2-2
size: many
V: TRBV30
DNA: TGTGCCTGGAGTGTAGGGACTAGCGGCACCGGGGAGCTGTTTTTT
CDR3: CAWSVGTSGTGELFF

D: TRBD1
J: TRBJ2-7
size: few
V: TRBV30
DNA: TGTGCCTGGAGCTATGGGACAGGGGGTCTCTACGAGCAGTACTTC
CDR3: CAWSYGTGGLYEQYF

D: TRBD2
J: TRBJ2-5
size: few
V: TRBV20-1
DNA: TGCAGTGCTCCCTCGGGACTAGCGGCAGAGACCCAGTACTTC
CDR3: CSAPSGLAAETQYF

D: TRBD1
J: TRBJ1-1
size: many
V: TRBV12-3/TRBV12-4
DNA: TGTGCCAGCAGTTTCTCAGGGGGCACTGAAGCTTTCTTT
CDR3: CASSFSGGTEAFF

D: NA
J: TRBJ2-2
size: NA
V: TRBV7-2
DNA: TGTGCCAGCAGGTTTAGCGGCCTCACCGGGGAGCTGTTTTTT
CDR3: CASRFSGLTGELFF

D: TRBD2
J: TRBJ2-2
size: many
V: TRBV20-1
DNA: TGCAGTGCCCGGACTAGCGGGTCCACCGGGGAGCTGTTTTTT
CDR3: CSARTSGSTGELFF

D: NA
J: TRBJ1-1
size: many
V: TRBV20-1
DNA: TGCAGTGCTACCCGACAGTCCACTGAAGCTTTCTTT
CDR3: CSATRQSTEAFF

D: NA
J: TRBJ1-3
size: NA
V: TRBV10-2
DNA: TGCGCCAGCCGTAGCCTTCAATGGGACCAGCTTGGAAACACCATATATTTT
CDR3: CASRSLQWDQLGNTIYF

D: NA
J: TRBJ1-2
size: few
V: TRBV18
DNA: TGTGCCAGCTCACCCCAGGACGACTATGGCTACACCTTC
CDR3: CASSPQDDYGYTF

D: TRBD1
J: TRBJ1-4
size: NA
V: TRBV3-1
DNA: TGTGCCAGCAGCCGCCGACAGGGTGGTGAAAAACTGTTTTTT
CDR3: CASSRRQGGEKLFF